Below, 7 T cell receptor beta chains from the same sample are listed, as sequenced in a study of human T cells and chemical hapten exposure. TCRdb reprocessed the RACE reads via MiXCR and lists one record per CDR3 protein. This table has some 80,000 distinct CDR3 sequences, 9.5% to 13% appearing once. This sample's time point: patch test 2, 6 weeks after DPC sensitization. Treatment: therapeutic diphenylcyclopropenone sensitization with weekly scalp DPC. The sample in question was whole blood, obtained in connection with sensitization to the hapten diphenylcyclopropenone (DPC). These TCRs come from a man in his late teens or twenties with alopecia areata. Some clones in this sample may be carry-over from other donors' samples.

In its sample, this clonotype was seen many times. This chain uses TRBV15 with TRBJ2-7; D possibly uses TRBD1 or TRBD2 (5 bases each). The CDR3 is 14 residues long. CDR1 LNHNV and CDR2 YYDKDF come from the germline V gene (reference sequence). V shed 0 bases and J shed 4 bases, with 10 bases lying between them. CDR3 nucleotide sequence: TGTGCCACCAGCAGAGATTGGGGGAAGTACGAGCAGTACTTC. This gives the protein CATSRDWGKYEQYF.

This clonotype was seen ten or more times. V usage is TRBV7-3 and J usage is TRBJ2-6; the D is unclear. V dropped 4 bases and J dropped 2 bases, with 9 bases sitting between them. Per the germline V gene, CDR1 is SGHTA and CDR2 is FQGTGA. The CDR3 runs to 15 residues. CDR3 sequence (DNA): TGTGCCAGCAGCTCCAGGACCGCTGGGGCCAACGTCCTGACTTTC. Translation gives CASSSRTAGANVLTF.

This CDR3 is CAIRRPGLADSYNEQFF. The CDR3 DNA follows: TGTGCCATCAGGAGACCGGGACTAGCGGACTCCTACAATGAGCAGTTCTTC. The chain combines TRBV10-3 with TRBJ2-1, with 11 bases aligning to TRBD2. The trim removed 6 bases at V and 0 bases at J, leaving 7 bases unmatched. Germline V CDR1 and CDR2: ENHRY, SYGVKD. CDR3 length equals 17 residues.

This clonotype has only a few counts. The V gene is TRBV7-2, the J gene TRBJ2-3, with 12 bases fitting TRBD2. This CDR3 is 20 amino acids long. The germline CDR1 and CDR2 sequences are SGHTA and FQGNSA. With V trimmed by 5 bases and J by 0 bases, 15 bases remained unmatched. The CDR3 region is CASSPPPKGLAGSSTDTQYF. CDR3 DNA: TGTGCCAGCAGCCCACCTCCGAAAGGACTAGCGGGGTCTAGCACAGATACGCAGTATTTT.

The CDR3 loop is CASSTFRDRRGDTQYF. CDR3 coding DNA: TGTGCCAGCAGCACGTTTAGGGACCGGCGGGGAGATACGCAGTATTTT. The chain recombines TRBV5-8 with TRBJ2-3; tentatively, D is TRBD2 (6 bases). Trimming cost V 4 bases and J 5 bases, with 20 bases left between them. The CDR3 loop spans 16 amino acids. Germline CDR1 SGHTS, CDR2 YDEGEE.

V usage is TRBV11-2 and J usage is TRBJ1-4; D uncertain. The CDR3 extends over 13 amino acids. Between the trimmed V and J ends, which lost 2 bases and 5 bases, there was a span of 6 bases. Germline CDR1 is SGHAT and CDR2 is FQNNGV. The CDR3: CASSLQANEKLFF. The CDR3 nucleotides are TGTGCCAGCAGCTTACAGGCGAATGAAAAACTGTTTTTT.

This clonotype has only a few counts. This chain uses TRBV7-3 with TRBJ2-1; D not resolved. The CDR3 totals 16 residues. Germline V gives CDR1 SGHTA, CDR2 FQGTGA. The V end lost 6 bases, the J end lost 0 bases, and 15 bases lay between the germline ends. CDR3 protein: CASRGSFSRSYNEQFF. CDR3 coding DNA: TGTGCCAGCAGAGGAAGCTTTTCTCGCTCCTACAATGAGCAGTTCTTC.